Listed here are 30 T cell receptor beta chains from one sample, sequenced in a study of graft-versus-host responses after intestinal transplantation. Some clones are missing from TCRdb's copy, which holds only in-frame ones; the method was immunoSEQ multiplex PCR. The sample includes about 93,000 clones, about 93% of them seen just once. No antigen is known for these receptors. The input for sequencing was unstimulated CD8+ T cells sorted from spleen or lymph node cells, taken before intestinal transplant. Receptors originate from a human donor who received an intestinal transplant.

This clone was detected only once. This CDR3 reads CASSYGTGGGTEAFF. Here the CDR3 DNA reads TGCGCCAGCAGCTACGGGACAGGGGGCGGCACTGAAGCTTTCTTT. This sequence joins TRBV5-1 and TRBJ1-1; 12 nucleotides line up with TRBD1. This CDR3 contains 15 residues. CDR1 and CDR2 (germline): SGHRS, YFSETQ. V trimming: 3 bases; J trimming: 4 bases; junction bases outside the gene matches: 4.

V and J are TRBV6-5 and TRBJ2-3; D perhaps matches TRBD1 (5 bases). The CDR3 spans 12 residues. Germline values: CDR1 MNHEY, CDR2 SVGAGI. V was trimmed by 9 bases and J by 9 bases, leaving 16 bases between them. The CDR3 region has the DNA TGTGCCAGGCCGAGTTGGGGCAGCACGCAGTATTTT. Amino acid sequence: CARPSWGSTQYF.

Only a few counts were recorded for this clone. This chain connects TRBV19 to TRBJ2-7, with a weak D call TRBD1 (6 bases). The CDR3 loop spans 13 amino acids. Deletions cut 6 bases from V and 6 bases from J, with 15 bases between. Per germline, CDR1 LNHDA and CDR2 SQIVND (reference sequence). The CDR3 here is CASSLATGGEQYF. CDR3 sequence (DNA): TGTGCCAGTAGCCTCGCGACAGGCGGCGAGCAGTACTTC.

The rearrangement uses TRBV7-6 and TRBJ2-5, with 8 nucleotides matching TRBD2. Trimming removed 3 bases from V and 2 bases from J; junction bases left unmatched: 14. Germline V gene data show CDR1 as SGHVS and CDR2 as FNYEAQ. This CDR3 spans 18 amino acids. The CDR3 DNA is TGTGCCAGCAGCTTTATCAATCCGGCTAGCGGGTTACAAGAGACCCAGTACTTC. This encodes CASSFINPASGLQETQYF.

This clone was counted once. The chain couples TRBV19 to TRBJ2-7; 9 bases map to TRBD1. CDR1 and CDR2 (germline): LNHDA, SQIVND (reference sequence). The CDR3 spans 14 residues. With V trimmed by 6 bases and J by 2 bases, 5 bases remained unmatched. The DNA for the CDR3 is TGTGCCAGTAGCCCCGGGACAGGGCCCTACGAGCAGTACTTC. Protein: CASSPGTGPYEQYF.

The chain employs TRBV30 and TRBJ1-6; no definite D call. Germline CDR1 and CDR2: GTSNPN and SVGIG (reference sequence). The CDR3 is 14 amino acids. Between the trimmed V and J ends, which lost 5 bases and 10 bases, there was a span of 18 bases. The CDR3 DNA follows: TGTGCCTGGGGCCCCGGGGTCTTTGGCTCACCCCTCCACTTT. It yields the protein CAWGPGVFGSPLHF.

The CDR3 sequence is CSVRTGPNYGYTF. CDR3 in DNA: TGCAGCGTACGGACAGGGCCCAACTATGGCTACACCTTC. V gene TRBV29-1 combines with J gene TRBJ1-2; 8 nucleotides agree with TRBD1. Per germline, CDR1 SQVTM and CDR2 ANQGSEA. This CDR3 has 13 residues. The junction had 5 bases not matched to a gene; V was cut back by 6 bases and J by 2 bases.

The chain employs TRBV7-2 and TRBJ2-5; 7 bases are a match to TRBD1. Matching the DNA end better, TRBJ2-7 makes the J call doubtful. The CDR3 extends over 16 amino acids. CDR1 is SGHTA and CDR2 is FQGNSA in the germline V gene. CDR3 nucleotide sequence: TGTGCCAGCAGCTTAGTCTTAGGGACAGACTCCTACGAGCAGTACTTC. Translated: CASSLVLGTDSYEQYF.

J is TRBJ2-7 and V is TRBV13, with D tentatively TRBD2 (5 bases). Germline-derived CDR1 and CDR2 are PRHDT and FYEKMQ (reference sequence). The CDR3 is 14 residues long. V shed 5 bases and J shed 2 bases, with 13 bases lying between them. The CDR3 spells CASSPGLKTYEQYF. In DNA form, the CDR3 reads TGTGCCAGCAGCCCCGGACTGAAAACCTACGAGCAGTACTTC.

V is TRBV19 and J is TRBJ2-7; no clear D gene. This CDR3 is 14 amino acids long. The germline CDR1 and CDR2 sequences are LNHDA and SQIVND (reference sequence). Trimming cost V 3 bases and J 0 bases, with 9 bases left between them. This chain's CDR3 is CASSIYWSSYEQYF. The CDR3 DNA reads TGTGCCAGTAGTATTTACTGGAGCTCCTACGAGCAGTACTTC.

V and J are TRBV5-4 and TRBJ2-7; D is perhaps TRBD1 (6 bases). CDR3 length: 15 residues. Trimming took off 0 bases at V and 0 bases at J, with 10 bases between the two ends. CDR1 and CDR2 (germline): SGHNT, YYREEE (reference sequence). The CDR3 DNA reads as TGTGCCAGCAGCTTGGCTACAGGGAGCTCCTACGAGCAGTACTTC. Amino acid sequence: CASSLATGSSYEQYF.

The chain couples TRBV9 to TRBJ2-1; 12 bases fit TRBD1. CDR3 size: 14 residues. Germline values: CDR1 SGDLS, CDR2 YYNGEE. The junction had 8 bases not matched to a gene; V was cut back by 6 bases and J by 10 bases. CDR3 nucleotide sequence: TGTGCCAGCACCTCCGGGACAGGGGGCTTGGAGCAGTTCTTC. This sequence encodes CASTSGTGGLEQFF. Using reference TRBV9 and TRBJ2-1 for the parts outside the CDR3, the full variable domain is DSGVTQTPKHLITATGQRVTLRCSPRSGDLSVYWYQQSLDQGLQFLIQYYNGEERAKGNILERFSAQQFPDLHSELNLSSLELGDSALYFCASTSGTGGLEQFFGPGTRLTVL.

The CDR3 DNA is TGTGCCAGCAGTTCTAAGGGGACACAAGAAGATCAGCCCCAGCATTTT. Amino acid sequence: CASSSKGTQEDQPQHF. V gene TRBV11-1 combines with J gene TRBJ1-5; weak D call: TRBD1 (6 bases). CDR3 length: 16 amino acids. V lost 6 bases, J lost 5 bases, and 20 bases lay in between. Germline values: CDR1 SGHAT, CDR2 FQDESV (reference sequence). The variable domain in full, completed from reference TRBV11-1 and TRBJ1-5, reads EAEVAQSPRYKITEKSQAVAFWCDPISGHATLYWYRQILGQGPELLVQFQDESVVDDSQLPKDRFSAERLKGVDSTLKIQPAELGDSAMYLCASSSKGTQEDQPQHFGDGTRLSIL.

The chain recombines TRBV19 with TRBJ2-1, with 10 bases identical to TRBD2. The CDR3 covers 16 residues. In germline, CDR1 is LNHDA, CDR2 SQIVND (reference sequence). Trimming cost V 5 bases and J 5 bases; bases outside gene matches: 9. CDR3 in amino acids: CASSWVAGGGNNEQFF. The CDR3 DNA reads as TGTGCCAGTAGTTGGGTAGCGGGAGGTGGTAACAATGAGCAGTTCTTC.

This clone was recorded only once. V is TRBV28 and J is TRBJ1-2, with 7 nucleotides matching TRBD1. CDR3 size: 13 residues. J gave up 8 bases and V 3 bases, and 6 bases lay outside the gene matches. Germline V gene data show CDR1 as MDHEN and CDR2 as SYDVKM. The CDR3 spells CASSFSRGNGYTF. DNA of the CDR3: TGTGCCAGCAGTTTCAGCAGGGGGAACGGCTACACCTTC.

This rearrangement joins TRBV5-6 to TRBJ2-3; no firm D call. The CDR3 contains 14 residues. Germline V gives CDR1 SGHDT, CDR2 YYEEEE. V dropped 0 bases and J dropped 0 bases, with 5 bases sitting between them. The chain's CDR3 is CASSLALSTDTQYF. The CDR3 DNA is TGTGCCAGCAGCTTGGCCCTCAGCACAGATACGCAGTATTTT.

The chain joins TRBV19 to TRBJ2-7, with 7 bases that match TRBD1. Trimming removed 4 bases from V and 2 bases from J; junction bases left unmatched: 11. Per germline, CDR1 LNHDA and CDR2 SQIVND (reference sequence). CDR3 length equals 16 residues. The CDR3 DNA is TGTGCCAGTAGTACCGGCGTCTCCGGACAGGCCTACGAGCAGTACTTC. Translation gives CASSTGVSGQAYEQYF.

CDR3 residues: CASSERYGQGGTYEQYF. The CDR3 DNA follows: TGTGCCAGCAGTGAGAGGTACGGGCAAGGAGGGACCTACGAGCAGTACTTC. The chain links TRBV6-1 to TRBJ2-7; maybe TRBD2 (6 bases). The CDR3 has 17 residues. Germline values: CDR1 MNHNS, CDR2 SASEGT. The V and J ends lost 3 bases and 2 bases respectively, with 20 bases between them.

The V gene is TRBV4-3, the J gene TRBJ2-1; 12 positions agree with TRBD1. From germline, CDR1 is LGHNA and CDR2 YSLEER. The CDR3 covers 19 residues. V shed 6 bases and J 5 bases; nucleotides not matched to a gene: 17. The CDR3 sequence is CASRLGTGGGVSLDNEQFF. The CDR3 nucleotides are TGCGCCAGCAGGTTGGGGACAGGGGGCGGGGTATCGCTCGACAATGAGCAGTTCTTC.

The chain is built from TRBV4-1 and TRBJ1-5; TRBD1 is a possible D gene (5 bases). V lost 3 bases and J lost 0, with 6 bases in between. CDR3 length: 14 amino acids. Germline loops: CDR1 MGHRA, CDR2 YSYEKL. CDR3 sequence: CASSQGPSNQPQHF. In nucleotides, the CDR3 is TGCGCCAGCAGCCAGGGGCCTAGCAATCAGCCCCAGCATTTT.

This chain links TRBV7-9 with TRBJ2-3; D is possibly TRBD2 (6 bases). Germline-derived CDR1 and CDR2 are SEHNR and FQNEAQ (reference sequence). V shed 6 bases and J shed 6 bases, with 7 bases lying between them. The CDR3 runs to 11 residues. The CDR3 sequence: CASSGGDTQYF. The CDR3 DNA is TGTGCCAGCAGTGGGGGGGATACGCAGTATTTT.

The chain employs TRBV27 and TRBJ2-7; 9 positions match TRBD2. This CDR3 has 15 residues. Germline lookup yields CDR1 MNHEY and CDR2 SMNVEV (reference sequence). V was pared by 8 bases and J by 3 bases, with 11 bases of the junction left unmatched. The CDR3 DNA is TGTGCCAGCGCGTCCGAGACTAGCGGCCTCTACGAGCAGTACTTC. It yields the protein CASASETSGLYEQYF.

In DNA form, the CDR3 reads TGTGCCACCCAGATCAGGGTTTCCTACGAGCAGTACTTC. This sequence encodes CATQIRVSYEQYF. V usage is TRBV5-6 and J usage is TRBJ2-5, with D possibly being TRBD1 (5 bases). The DNA end lines up better with TRBJ2-7; the J call may be wrong. The CDR3 extends over 13 amino acids. Germline V gene lookup returns CDR1 SGHDT and CDR2 YYEEEE.

In regard to this clone: In the same sample, other DNA sequences code for this CDR3. This chain uses TRBV5-1 with TRBJ2-7; D ambiguous. V was trimmed by 2 bases and J by 1 base, leaving 7 bases between them. In germline, CDR1 is SGHRS, CDR2 YFSETQ. This CDR3 region has 13 residues. The CDR3 DNA reads TGCGCCAGCAGCTTTAGTGGTTCCTACGAGCAGTACTTC. Its protein product is CASSFSGSYEQYF.

CDR3 amino acids: CASSIAGHTQETQYF. The CDR3 nucleotides are TGTGCCAGCAGCATAGCGGGCCACACCCAAGAGACCCAGTACTTC. The chain is built from TRBV5-5 and TRBJ2-5; 7 bases match TRBD2. From germline, CDR1 is SGHKS and CDR2 YYEKEE (reference sequence). The CDR3 loop spans 15 amino acids. Trimming took 4 bases from V and 1 from J; bases not matched to a gene: 7.

The chain combines TRBV19 with TRBJ1-1; maybe TRBD1 (5 bases). Between the trimmed V and J ends, which lost 7 bases and 3 bases, there was a span of 12 bases. The CDR3 has 13 amino acids. Germline CDR1 and CDR2: LNHDA and SQIVND (reference sequence). The CDR3 reads CASTDIGDTEAFF. CDR3 coding DNA: TGTGCCAGTACGGACATTGGAGACACTGAAGCTTTCTTT.

This clone showed up just a few times. This chain joins TRBV27 and TRBJ2-1; TRBD2 aligns across 7 bases. CDR1 MNHEY and CDR2 SMNVEV come from the germline V gene (reference sequence). Trimming cost V 3 bases and J 5 bases; bases outside gene matches: 13. The CDR3 contains 17 residues. As DNA, the CDR3 is TGTGCCAGCAGTTTCTCGTATGGGCTAGCGGAGAACAATGAGCAGTTCTTC. This sequence encodes CASSFSYGLAENNEQFF.

This chain uses TRBV5-1 with TRBJ2-7; 7 nucleotides align to TRBD2. This CDR3 comprises 16 residues. Per the germline V gene, CDR1 is SGHRS and CDR2 is YFSETQ. The V segment lost 0 bases and the J segment 5 bases; nucleotides outside the gene matches: 11. Written as DNA, the CDR3 is TGCGCCAGCAGCTTGGGGTCTGGAGGCGGGAGAAACGAGCAGTACTTC. Translating gives CASSLGSGGGRNEQYF.

The rearrangement uses TRBV13 and TRBJ2-1; 8 bases align to TRBD1. Germline trimming cut 4 bases from V and 5 bases from J; bases unmatched to any gene: 1. Germline values: CDR1 PRHDT, CDR2 FYEKMQ (reference sequence). The CDR3 is 13 amino acids. For the CDR3, the DNA is TGTGCCAGCAGCTCGGACAGGGACAATGAGCAGTTCTTC. Translation: CASSSDRDNEQFF. Full variable domain (missing parts from reference TRBV13 and TRBJ2-1): AAGVIQSPRHLIKEKRETATLKCYPIPRHDTVYWYQQGPGQDPQFLISFYEKMQSDKGSIPDRFSAQQFSDYHSELNMSSLELGDSALYFCASSSDRDNEQFFGPGTRLTVL.

This clone was detected once. This chain joins TRBV5-4 and TRBJ2-7, with TRBD1 as a possible D gene (6 bases). The CDR3 has 14 residues. V lost 4 bases and J lost 2, with 13 bases in between. Germline CDR1 SGHNT, CDR2 YYREEE (reference sequence). Here the CDR3 reads CASSPGTLPYEQYF. The CDR3 region has the DNA TGTGCCAGCAGCCCCGGGACACTTCCCTACGAGCAGTACTTC.